The 30 T cell receptor beta chains listed next were all sequenced from one sample in a study of cytomegalovirus exposure and HLA in healthy donors. In the PCR, 60 Vbeta and 13 Jbeta primers were used. Method: immunoSEQ multiplex PCR; TCRdb's copy keeps in-frame clones and lacks some. This listing includes roughly 60,000 clones. Source material: PBMCs. The receptors here all came from a male donor in good health and CMV-seronegative.

The chain links TRBV19 to TRBJ1-1, with 8 bases lining up with TRBD1. Trimming removed 5 bases from V and 6 bases from J; junction bases left unmatched: 5. Germline CDR1 reads LNHDA; CDR2 reads SQIVND (reference sequence). The CDR3 contains 13 residues. The CDR3 loop is CASSPDRVSEAFF. CDR3 nucleotides: TGTGCCAGTAGTCCGGACAGGGTATCTGAAGCTTTCTTT.

The chain combines TRBV7-9 with TRBJ1-2; D not resolved. CDR1 and CDR2 from the germline V gene are SEHNR and FQNEAQ (reference sequence). CDR3 length: 12 residues. V was trimmed by 1 base and J by 13 bases, leaving 13 bases between them. The CDR3 DNA is TGTGCCAGCAGCTTAGTACGCGGAGATGTCACCTTC. Translation gives CASSLVRGDVTF.

The gene calls are TRBV4-2 and TRBJ2-7; 15 nucleotides agree with TRBD2. This CDR3 is 18 amino acids long. In germline, CDR1 is LGHNA, CDR2 YNFKEQ. After removal of 1 base from V and 4 bases from J, the junction contained 8 bases not matched to a gene. CDR3 amino acids: CASSQAGTSGGFFYEQYF. The CDR3 coding sequence is TGTGCCAGCAGCCAAGCCGGGACTAGCGGGGGGTTTTTTTACGAGCAGTACTTC.

In nucleotides, the CDR3 is TGTGCCAGCTCAGAAGACAGGGAAGGATCGCCCCAGCATTTT. It translates to CASSEDREGSPQHF. This chain links TRBV18 with TRBJ1-5; 7 bases map to TRBD1. CDR1 KGHSH and CDR2 LQKENI come from the germline V gene. J lost 9 bases, V lost 5 bases, and 10 bases had no gene match. The CDR3 is made up of 14 amino acids.

The chain carries TRBV5-1 and TRBJ2-1, with D perhaps TRBD1 (5 bases). The CDR3 sequence is 13 residues long. The V end was cut by 0 bases, the J end by 10 bases, with 11 bases between. Germline loops: CDR1 SGHRS, CDR2 YFSETQ. The CDR3 reads CASSLEGAREQFF. CDR3 DNA: TGCGCCAGCAGCTTGGAAGGGGCCAGAGAGCAGTTCTTC.

For this clone: The same CDR3 can be traced to other DNA sequences in this sample. V usage is TRBV7-9 and J usage is TRBJ1-6; no clear D. Germline CDR1 is SEHNR and CDR2 is FQNEAQ (reference sequence). The CDR3 extends over 13 amino acids. V lost 0 bases and J lost 9, with 6 bases in between. CDR3 DNA: TGTGCCAGCAGCTTAGCCGGGGTTTCACCCCTCCACTTT. Translated: CASSLAGVSPLHF.

By frequency, this clone is medium-sized. The chain recombines TRBV14 with TRBJ2-7; TRBD2 agrees at 7 bases. Germline V lookup: CDR1 SGHDN, CDR2 FVKESK. With 4 bases clipped from V and 4 bases from J, the junction kept 10 bases outside the gene matches. This CDR3 contains 15 residues. The CDR3 sequence is CASSRRDYQPYEQYF. Here the CDR3 DNA reads TGTGCCAGCAGCCGTCGGGACTACCAACCTTACGAGCAGTACTTC. The complete variable domain, with remaining parts taken from reference TRBV14 and TRBJ2-7, reads EAGVTQFPSHSVIEKGQTVTLRCDPISGHDNLYWYRRVMGKEIKFLLHFVKESKQDESGMPNNRFLAERTGGTYSTLKVQPAELEDSGVYFCASSRRDYQPYEQYFGPGTRLTVT.

This chain joins TRBV18 and TRBJ2-3; 10 bases align to TRBD2. This CDR3 comprises 16 residues. The ends lost 4 bases at V and 0 bases at J; junction bases unmatched: 4. Germline lookup yields CDR1 KGHSH and CDR2 LQKENI. CDR3 sequence (DNA): TGTGCCAGCTCACAAAAACTAGCGGGGAGCACAGATACGCAGTATTTT. Encoded protein: CASSQKLAGSTDTQYF.

This rearrangement joins TRBV7-2 to TRBJ2-2; 8 nucleotides line up with TRBD1. The length of the CDR3 is 15 residues. CDR1 and CDR2 (germline): SGHTA, FQGNSA. V gave up 5 bases and J gave up 3 bases; unmatched junction bases: 5. CDR3 region: CASSGQGYDTGELFF. Here the CDR3 DNA reads TGTGCCAGCAGCGGACAGGGATATGACACCGGGGAGCTGTTTTTT.

The gene calls are TRBV28 and TRBJ1-2, with a possible D match to TRBD1 (6 bases). Trimming shortened V by 4 bases and J by 4 bases, and 25 bases separated the two germline ends. Per the germline V gene, CDR1 is MDHEN and CDR2 is SYDVKM. The CDR3 has 18 residues. CDR3 DNA sequence: TGTGCCAGCAGTTCCCCTTGGCGGGGGGCGACGGGGGGCTATGGCTACACCTTC. The encoded protein is CASSSPWRGATGGYGYTF.

V is TRBV5-4 and J is TRBJ1-2, with D possibly matching TRBD1 (6 bases). The CDR3 contains 15 residues. CDR1 is SGHNT and CDR2 is YYREEE in the germline V gene (reference sequence). Trimming took 0 bases from V and 6 from J, leaving 15 bases between them. This chain's CDR3 is CASSLGFGGRDGYTF. The DNA for the CDR3 is TGTGCCAGCAGCTTGGGATTCGGGGGGCGAGATGGCTACACCTTC. Using reference TRBV5-4 and TRBJ1-2 for the parts outside the CDR3, the full variable domain is ETGVTQSPTHLIKTRGQQVTLRCSSQSGHNTVSWYQQALGQGPQFIFQYYREEENGRGNFPPRFSGLQFPNYSSELNVNALELDDSALYLCASSLGFGGRDGYTFGSGTRLTVV.

J is TRBJ2-3 and V is TRBV4-2; D is ambiguous. V was clipped by 4 bases and J by 2 bases, with 16 bases between them. The V gene's germline CDR1 is LGHNA and CDR2 YNFKEQ. CDR3 length: 16 residues. The CDR3 loop is CASSRVPRRPTDTQYF. DNA for the CDR3: TGTGCCAGCAGCCGCGTCCCTAGAAGACCCACAGATACGCAGTATTTT.

J is TRBJ2-5 and V is TRBV11-2, with TRBD2 matching over 15 bases. The CDR3 covers 17 residues. Germline V CDR1 and CDR2: SGHAT, FQNNGV. V trimming: 5 bases; J trimming: 1 base; junction bases outside the gene matches: 5. CDR3 residues: CASSVGLAGGPQETQYF. For the CDR3, the DNA is TGTGCCAGCAGCGTGGGACTAGCGGGAGGCCCCCAAGAGACCCAGTACTTC.

A note on this clone: One end of the junction varies from germline; a read error may be responsible. The gene calls are TRBV27 and TRBJ2-1, with D maybe TRBD2 (5 bases). The germline V gene has CDR1 MNHEY and CDR2 SMNVEV (reference sequence). The CDR3 has 15 residues. The DNA for the CDR3 is TGTGCCAGCAGTTACAGAGGGAGCTCCGACAATGAGCAGTTCTTC. It is translated as CASSYRGSSDNEQFF.

CDR3 region: CASSSGGGPDNEQFF. DNA for the CDR3: TGTGCCAGCAGCTCAGGCGGGGGCCCCGACAATGAGCAGTTCTTC. The chain couples TRBV5-5 to TRBJ2-1; possible D gene TRBD2, 7 bases. Per germline, CDR1 SGHKS and CDR2 YYEKEE (reference sequence). Trimming removed 3 bases at V and 5 bases at J, with 15 bases between. The CDR3 runs to 15 residues.

The CDR3 sequence: CASSPPAQGSRGYTF. For the CDR3, the DNA is TGTGCCAGCTCACCACCGGCTCAGGGGTCTCGTGGCTACACCTTC. V is TRBV18 and J is TRBJ1-2; D might be TRBD1 (6 bases). Trimming cost V 0 bases and J 7 bases, with 15 bases left between them. This CDR3 comprises 15 residues. Germline V gene sequence: CDR1 KGHSH, CDR2 LQKENI.

The CDR3 DNA reads TGTGCCAGTACCTTGGACAGGAAAGGAAATCAGCCCCAGCATTTT. Its protein product is CASTLDRKGNQPQHF. The chain joins TRBV19 to TRBJ1-5; 7 bases map to TRBD1. Per germline, CDR1 LNHDA and CDR2 SQIVND (reference sequence). The CDR3 contains 15 residues. Unmatched junction bases numbered 10, after V lost 7 bases and J lost 4 bases.

The J gene is TRBJ1-4, the V gene TRBV4-3; a weak D match, TRBD1 (6 bases). The germline V gene encodes CDR1 LGHNA and CDR2 YSLEER. The CDR3 runs to 13 residues. With 4 bases removed from V and 9 bases from J, the gap between germline ends came to 12 bases. The CDR3 here is CASSLLQGQKLFF. The CDR3 DNA reads TGCGCCAGCAGCCTTCTACAGGGTCAAAAACTGTTTTTT.

The J gene is TRBJ1-5, the V gene TRBV19, with 7 bases that match TRBD1. V lost 5 bases and J lost 7; bases outside the gene matches: 8. This CDR3 is built from 14 residues. Germline V lookup: CDR1 LNHDA, CDR2 SQIVND (reference sequence). CDR3 region: CASSPRGQGQPQHF. The CDR3 DNA is TGTGCCAGTAGTCCAAGGGGGCAGGGGCAGCCCCAGCATTTT.

The chain recombines TRBV11-2 with TRBJ2-4, with D perhaps matching TRBD2 (5 bases). CDR3 size: 15 residues. The germline CDR1 and CDR2 sequences are SGHAT and FQNNGV. Trimming left V 0 bases short and J 2 bases short, with 8 bases between. In nucleotides, the CDR3 is TGTGCCAGCAGCTTAGAGGCGGGCCCCAAAAACATTCAGTACTTC. The encoded protein is CASSLEAGPKNIQYF.

The rearrangement uses TRBV19 and TRBJ1-2; the D gene is possibly TRBD1 (6 bases). The germline V and J ends were trimmed by 5 bases and 8 bases, with 12 bases remaining between them. The CDR3 is 12 amino acids. Germline V gene data show CDR1 as LNHDA and CDR2 as SQIVND (reference sequence). This CDR3 reads CASSPSGVGYTF. The DNA for the CDR3 is TGTGCCAGTAGTCCTTCAGGGGTCGGCTACACCTTC.

The V gene is TRBV7-9, the J gene TRBJ1-1; 8 nucleotides agree with TRBD1. Looked up from germline, CDR1 is SEHNR and CDR2 is FQNEAQ (reference sequence). The CDR3 has 14 residues. Losses at the gene ends were 3 bases for V and 5 bases for J; bases not matched to a gene: 5. The CDR3 DNA sequence: TGTGCCAGCAGCTTTCAGGGGGCGATGACTGAAGCTTTCTTT. This translates into CASSFQGAMTEAFF.

The J gene is TRBJ1-5, the V gene TRBV28; D remains ambiguous. Germline CDR1 and CDR2: MDHEN and SYDVKM. Trimming removed 5 bases at V and 3 bases at J, with 5 bases between. The CDR3 covers 12 residues. This chain's CDR3 is CASSEFNQPQHF. The CDR3 coding sequence is TGTGCCAGCAGTGAGTTCAATCAGCCCCAGCATTTT.

This chain joins TRBV30 and TRBJ2-1; 12 nucleotides align to TRBD1. V trimming: 3 bases; J trimming: 6 bases; junction bases outside the gene matches: 6. Per germline, CDR1 GTSNPN and CDR2 SVGIG (reference sequence). This CDR3 spans 15 amino acids. CDR3 loop: CAWSAGTGGINEQFF. For the CDR3, the DNA is TGTGCCTGGAGCGCCGGGACAGGGGGCATCAATGAGCAGTTCTTC.

V gene TRBV13 combines with J gene TRBJ1-6; D is ambiguous. This CDR3 spans 12 amino acids. V was pared by 3 bases and J by 7 bases, with 4 bases between. Germline V gene lookup returns CDR1 PRHDT and CDR2 FYEKMQ (reference sequence). CDR3 residues: CASSFVNSPLHF. CDR3 bases: TGTGCCAGCAGCTTCGTGAATTCACCCCTCCACTTT.

The V gene is TRBV6-5, the J gene TRBJ1-1, with D unresolved. The V and J ends lost 0 bases and 3 bases respectively, with 11 bases between them. The CDR3 contains 15 residues. Germline CDR1 and CDR2: MNHEY and SVGAGI. The CDR3 loop is CASSYSSQVDTEAFF. Here the CDR3 DNA reads TGTGCCAGCAGTTACTCGTCCCAGGTGGACACTGAAGCTTTCTTT.

The chain combines TRBV13 with TRBJ2-7; D ambiguous. Germline V CDR1 and CDR2: PRHDT, FYEKMQ (reference sequence). V lost 3 bases to trimming and J lost 4 bases, with 7 bases between them. The CDR3 has 12 residues. CDR3 amino acids: CASSLASYEQYF. In DNA form, the CDR3 reads TGTGCCAGCAGCTTGGCATCGTACGAGCAGTACTTC.

The DNA of the CDR3 is TGTGCCAGCAGTTTTGGGCAACTTTATGGCTACACCTTC. Encoded protein: CASSFGQLYGYTF. This chain joins TRBV28 and TRBJ1-2; the D is unclear. This CDR3 is 13 amino acids long. Between the trimmed V and J ends, which lost 3 bases and 5 bases, there was a span of 10 bases. The germline V gene has CDR1 MDHEN and CDR2 SYDVKM.

The chain links TRBV6-5 to TRBJ1-5; 7 positions agree with TRBD1. This CDR3 comprises 14 residues. Trimming at V came to 6 bases and at J to 7 bases, leaving 9 bases not matched to a gene. Germline V gives CDR1 MNHEY, CDR2 SVGAGI. The CDR3 loop reads CASRPRQGRQPQHF. CDR3 coding DNA: TGTGCCAGCAGGCCTCGACAGGGCCGACAGCCCCAGCATTTT.

The V gene is TRBV7-8, the J gene TRBJ1-5; D might be TRBD1 (5 bases). The CDR3 totals 15 residues. The ends were cut back, 2 bases at V and 5 bases at J, with 13 bases in the middle. CDR1 is SGHVS and CDR2 is FQNEAQ in the germline V gene. The CDR3, as DNA: TGTGCCAGCAGCTTATTCGGGTCGGGGGATCAGCCCCAGCATTTT. Amino acids: CASSLFGSGDQPQHF.